These T cell receptor beta chains were read from a single sample in a study of blood T cells in healthy people across ages. Using its own MiXCR run on the 5' RACE reads, TCRdb lists one record per CDR3 protein. The sample lists roughly 900,000 distinct CDR3 sequences, less than 35% occurring once. The sequencing input was blood. These receptors originate from an elderly woman in good health. The CDR3 runs from the conserved cysteine through the conserved F or W. A D gene is named only where the DNA matches it firmly. Size is stated for part of the rows, as once, few or many counts, or as a class when the clone is expanded.

j_call d_call clone_size v_call cdr3_aa cdr3_nt
TRBJ1-5 - few TRBV20-1 CSVYRGSNRPQHF TGCAGTGTCTATCGGGGGAGCAATCGGCCCCAGCATTTT
TRBJ2-6 - few TRBV20-1 CSARDYKEISSGANVLTF TGCAGTGCTAGAGATTATAAGGAAATTTCCTCTGGGGCCAACGTCCTGACTTTC
TRBJ1-1 - - TRBV12-3/TRBV12-4 CASGLSRQGTEAFF TGTGCCAGCGGGCTCTCACGGCAGGGCACTGAAGCTTTCTTT
TRBJ2-3 TRBD2 few TRBV5-1 CASSLAVLAGVADTQYF TGCGCCAGCAGCTTGGCCGTGCTAGCGGGGGTAGCAGATACGCAGTATTTT
TRBJ1-2 - - TRBV11-3 CASSQRPRPHGYTF TGTGCCAGCAGCCAGAGACCGAGACCCCATGGCTACACCTTC
TRBJ2-5 - many TRBV12-3/TRBV12-4 CASSLVGGGETQYF TGTGCCAGCAGTTTAGTCGGGGGCGGGGAGACCCAGTACTTC
TRBJ1-2 - - TRBV20-1 CSARVQSGYTF TGCAGTGCTAGGGTTCAGAGCGGCTACACCTTC
TRBJ1-5 - many TRBV7-2 CASSSGINSNQPQHF TGTGCCAGCAGTTCAGGGATCAATAGCAATCAGCCCCAGCATTTT
TRBJ1-1 - - TRBV7-3 CASSLNPERANTEAFF TGTGCCAGCAGCTTAAACCCGGAACGGGCGAACACTGAAGCTTTCTTT
TRBJ2-3 - few TRBV6-1 CASREGQGADTQYF TGTGCCAGCAGGGAGGGGCAAGGGGCAGATACGCAGTATTTT
TRBJ2-2 TRBD2 - TRBV11-3 CASSSGLAGVITGELFF TGTGCCAGCAGCTCGGGACTAGCGGGGGTCATCACCGGGGAGCTGTTTTTT
TRBJ2-2 - few TRBV4-3 CASSQDPPPLIGTGELFF TGCGCCAGCAGCCAAGATCCCCCGCCCTTAATCGGCACCGGGGAGCTGTTTTTT
TRBJ2-5 TRBD2 - TRBV20-1 CSARRARGGGTQYF TGCAGTGCGAGAAGGGCGCGGGGGGGCGGGACCCAGTACTTC
TRBJ1-1 - - TRBV20-1 CSARKPGMNTEAFF TGCAGTGCTAGAAAGCCAGGGATGAACACTGAAGCTTTCTTT
TRBJ1-2 - many TRBV7-9 CASSSGAANYGYTF TGTGCCAGCAGCTCCGGCGCGGCTAACTATGGCTACACCTTC
TRBJ2-1 TRBD2 few TRBV7-2 CASSFLAGVTYNEQFF TGTGCCAGCAGCTTTTTAGCGGGGGTGACCTACAATGAGCAGTTCTTC
TRBJ1-2 - many TRBV12-3/TRBV12-4 CASSLGTVYGYTF TGTGCCAGCAGTCTAGGGACGGTCTATGGCTACACCTTC
TRBJ2-5 TRBD2 many TRBV20-1 CSAGTSGDQETQYF TGCAGTGCTGGGACTAGCGGGGACCAAGAGACCCAGTACTTC
TRBJ2-1 TRBD1 many TRBV9 CASSGEPGTGGRRYNEQFF TGTGCCAGCAGCGGAGAGCCCGGGACAGGGGGGCGGAGGTACAATGAGCAGTTCTTC
TRBJ1-1 TRBD1 few TRBV18 CASSPPRGQGAVQAFF TGTGCCAGCTCACCACCCAGGGGACAGGGAGCGGTACAAGCTTTCTTT
TRBJ1-1 - once TRBV28 CASCQGWLTTEAFF TGTGCCAGTTGCCAAGGGTGGTTGACCACTGAAGCTTTCTTT
TRBJ2-5 TRBD1 many TRBV3-1 CASSPGTGGFETQYF TGTGCCAGCAGCCCCGGGACAGGGGGCTTTGAGACCCAGTACTTC
TRBJ1-3 TRBD1 few TRBV9 CASSPEAGTGGNTIYF TGTGCCAGCAGCCCCGAGGCCGGGACAGGGGGAAACACCATATATTTT